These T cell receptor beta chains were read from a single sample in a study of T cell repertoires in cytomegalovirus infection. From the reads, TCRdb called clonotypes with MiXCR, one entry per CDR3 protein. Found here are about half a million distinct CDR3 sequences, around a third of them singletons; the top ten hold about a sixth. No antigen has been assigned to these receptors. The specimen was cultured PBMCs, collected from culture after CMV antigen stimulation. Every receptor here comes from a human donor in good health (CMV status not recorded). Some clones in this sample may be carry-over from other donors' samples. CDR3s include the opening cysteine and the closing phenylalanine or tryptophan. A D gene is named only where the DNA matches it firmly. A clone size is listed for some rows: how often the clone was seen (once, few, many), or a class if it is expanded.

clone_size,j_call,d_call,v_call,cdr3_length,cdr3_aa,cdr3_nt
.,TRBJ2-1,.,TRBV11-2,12,CASSFGVGEQFF,TGTGCCAGCAGCTTCGGGGTAGGTGAGCAGTTCTTC
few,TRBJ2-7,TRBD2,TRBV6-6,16,CASSYLGIAGVYEQYF,TGTGCCAGCAGTTACTTGGGTATAGCGGGAGTCTACGAGCAGTACTTC
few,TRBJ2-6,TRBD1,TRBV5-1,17,CASSLLDRGRGANVLTF,TGCGCCAGCAGCTTACTGGACAGGGGGCGGGGGGCCAACGTCCTGACTTTC
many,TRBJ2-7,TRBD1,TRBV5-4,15,CASSMTGASSYEQYF,TGTGCCAGCAGCATGACAGGGGCGAGCTCCTACGAGCAGTACTTC
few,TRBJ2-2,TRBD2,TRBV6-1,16,CASSPRTSGISGELFF,TGTGCCAGCAGTCCAAGGACTAGCGGGATATCCGGGGAGCTGTTTTTT
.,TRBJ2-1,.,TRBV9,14,CASSPSWNGNEQFF,TGTGCCAGCAGCCCGAGCTGGAATGGCAATGAGCAGTTCTTC
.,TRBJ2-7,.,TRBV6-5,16,CASSKSQGIGSYEQYF,TGTGCCAGCAGTAAATCACAGGGTATTGGGTCCTACGAGCAGTACTTC
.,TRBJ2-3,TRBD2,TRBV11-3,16,CASSSLTSGDTDTQYF,TGTGCCAGCAGCTCATTGACTAGCGGAGACACAGATACGCAGTATTTT
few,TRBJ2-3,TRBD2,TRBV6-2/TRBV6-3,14,CASSRSGSPDTQYF,TGTGCCAGCAGTCGGAGCGGGAGCCCGGATACGCAGTATTTT
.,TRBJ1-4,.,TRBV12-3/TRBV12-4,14,CASATALVNEKLFF,TGTGCCAGCGCTACAGCTTTGGTCAATGAAAAACTGTTTTTT
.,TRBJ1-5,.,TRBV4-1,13,CASSQTRVQPQHF,TGCGCCAGCAGCCAAACGCGGGTTCAGCCCCAGCATTTT
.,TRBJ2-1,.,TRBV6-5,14,CASSYESGYNEQFF,TGTGCCAGCAGTTACGAGAGTGGGTACAATGAGCAGTTCTTC
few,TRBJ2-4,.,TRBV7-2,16,CASSKEPSGPADIQYF,TGTGCCAGCAGCAAGGAACCGTCTGGTCCAGCGGACATTCAGTACTTC
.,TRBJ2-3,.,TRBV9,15,CASSVGNGRTDTQYF,TGTGCCAGCAGCGTAGGAAACGGCCGCACAGATACGCAGTATTTT
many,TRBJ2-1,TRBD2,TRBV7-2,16,CASSLEAGSPYNEQFF,TGTGCCAGCAGCTTAGAAGCGGGATCACCCTACAATGAGCAGTTCTTC
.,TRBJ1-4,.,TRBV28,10,CASMDEKLFF,TGTGCCAGCATGGATGAAAAACTGTTTTTT
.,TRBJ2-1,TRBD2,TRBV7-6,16,CASSSTLAGGRNEQFF,TGTGCCAGCAGCTCGACCCTAGCGGGAGGACGCAATGAGCAGTTCTTC
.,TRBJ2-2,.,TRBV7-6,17,CASSLGLGVPDTGELFF,TGTGCCAGCAGCTTAGGTCTGGGAGTACCGGACACCGGGGAGCTGTTTTTT
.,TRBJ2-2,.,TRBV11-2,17,CASSTGDSARNTGELFF,TGTGCCAGCAGCACGGGGGACAGCGCTCGGAACACCGGGGAGCTGTTTTTT
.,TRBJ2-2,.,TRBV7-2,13,CASSSGLNRELFF,TGTGCCAGCAGCTCCGGACTGAACCGGGAGCTGTTTTTT
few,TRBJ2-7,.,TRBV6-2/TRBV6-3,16,CASRTPGQPLGYEQYF,TGTGCCAGCAGAACCCCCGGACAGCCTTTAGGATACGAGCAGTACTTC
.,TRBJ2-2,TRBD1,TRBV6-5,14,CASTQGAFTGELFF,TGTGCCAGCACCCAGGGGGCGTTCACCGGGGAGCTGTTTTTT
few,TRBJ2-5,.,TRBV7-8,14,CASSARAGKETQYF,TGTGCCAGCTCAGCTAGGGCAGGGAAAGAGACCCAGTACTTC
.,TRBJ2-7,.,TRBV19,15,CASRPTTGEGYEQYF,TGTGCCAGTAGACCCACGACAGGGGAGGGCTACGAGCAGTACTTC
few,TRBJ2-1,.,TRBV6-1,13,CASMNRNYNEQFF,TGTGCCAGCATGAACCGGAACTACAATGAGCAGTTCTTC
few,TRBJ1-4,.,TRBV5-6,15,CASSPGGGLSEKLFF,TGTGCCAGCAGCCCCGGGGGGGGCTTAAGTGAAAAACTGTTTTTT
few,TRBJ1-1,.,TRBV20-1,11,CSARAGAEAFF,TGCAGTGCTAGAGCAGGGGCTGAAGCTTTCTTT
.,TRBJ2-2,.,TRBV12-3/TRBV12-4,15,CASSFASANTGELFF,TGTGCCAGCAGTTTTGCTTCCGCCAACACCGGGGAGCTGTTTTTT
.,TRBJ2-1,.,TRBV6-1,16,CASSLMEILPYNEQFF,TGTGCCAGCAGTTTAATGGAAATATTGCCCTACAATGAGCAGTTCTTC
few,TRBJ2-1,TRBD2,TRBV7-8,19,CASSLPTGRLAGGDNEQFF,TGTGCCAGCAGCTTACCGACAGGGCGGTTAGCGGGAGGGGACAATGAGCAGTTCTTC
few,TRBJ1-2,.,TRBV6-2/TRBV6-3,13,CASAPDANYGYTF,TGTGCCAGCGCCCCGGACGCTAACTATGGCTACACCTTC
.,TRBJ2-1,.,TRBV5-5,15,CASSIGTYVYNEQFF,TGTGCCAGCAGCATTGGGACATACGTTTACAATGAGCAGTTCTTC
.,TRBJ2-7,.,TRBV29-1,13,CSVGLAHAYEQYF,TGCAGCGTTGGTCTAGCACACGCCTACGAGCAGTACTTC
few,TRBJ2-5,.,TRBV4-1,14,CASSQGGPQETQYF,TGCGCCAGCAGCCAAGGCGGACCCCAAGAGACCCAGTACTTC
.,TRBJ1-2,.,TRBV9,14,CASSVDEGPRGYTF,TGTGCCAGCAGCGTAGATGAAGGGCCTCGTGGCTACACCTTC
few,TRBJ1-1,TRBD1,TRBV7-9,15,CASSLGDRAITEAFF,TGTGCCAGCAGCTTAGGGGACAGGGCAATCACTGAAGCTTTCTTT
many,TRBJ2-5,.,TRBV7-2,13,CASSPSRSATQYF,TGTGCCAGCAGCCCGTCGAGGAGTGCGACCCAGTACTTC
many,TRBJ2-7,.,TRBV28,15,CASSLPGTQTYEQYF,TGTGCCAGCAGTTTGCCCGGGACGCAGACCTACGAGCAGTACTTC
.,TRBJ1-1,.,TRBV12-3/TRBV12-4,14,CASSLGRVRTEAFF,TGTGCCAGCAGTTTAGGCCGGGTTCGCACTGAAGCTTTCTTT
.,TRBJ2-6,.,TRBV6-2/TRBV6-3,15,CASNSPLSGANVLTF,TGTGCCAGCAACTCCCCACTCTCTGGGGCCAACGTCCTGACTTTC
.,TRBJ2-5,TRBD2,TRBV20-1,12,CSASSGGETQYF,TGCAGTGCTAGTTCGGGGGGGGAGACCCAGTACTTC
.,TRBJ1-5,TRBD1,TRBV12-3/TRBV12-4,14,CASSWRQGNQPQHF,TGTGCCAGCAGTTGGCGACAGGGGAATCAGCCCCAGCATTTT
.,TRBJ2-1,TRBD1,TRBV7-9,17,CASSLSGGGLSYNEQFF,TGTGCCAGCAGCTTATCAGGGGGTGGTTTGTCCTACAATGAGCAGTTCTTC
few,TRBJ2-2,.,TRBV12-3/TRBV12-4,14,CASSWGGATGELFF,TGTGCCAGCAGTTGGGGCGGAGCGACCGGGGAGCTGTTTTTT
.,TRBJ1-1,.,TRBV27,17,CASIPYSAGVTNTEAFF,TGTGCCAGCATTCCATACTCCGCAGGGGTGACGAACACTGAAGCTTTCTTT
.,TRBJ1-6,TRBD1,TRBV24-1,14,CATSRQGGHSPLHF,TGTGCCACCAGTAGACAGGGAGGGCATTCACCCCTCCACTTT